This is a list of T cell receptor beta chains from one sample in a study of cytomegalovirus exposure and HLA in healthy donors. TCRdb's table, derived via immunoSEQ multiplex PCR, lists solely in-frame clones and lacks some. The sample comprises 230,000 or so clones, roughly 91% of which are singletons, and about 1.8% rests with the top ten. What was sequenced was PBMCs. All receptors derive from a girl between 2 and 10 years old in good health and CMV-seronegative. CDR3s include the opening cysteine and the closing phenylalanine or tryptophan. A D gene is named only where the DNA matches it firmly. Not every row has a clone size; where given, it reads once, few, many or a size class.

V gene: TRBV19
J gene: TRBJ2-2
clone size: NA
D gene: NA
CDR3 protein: CASSMRGGELFF
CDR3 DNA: TGTGCCAGTAGTATGCGGGGCGGGGAGCTGTTTTTT

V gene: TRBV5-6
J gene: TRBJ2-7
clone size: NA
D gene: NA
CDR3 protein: CANSLASGGLNF
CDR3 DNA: TGTGCCAACAGCTTGGCCAGTGGAGGGTTGAACTTC

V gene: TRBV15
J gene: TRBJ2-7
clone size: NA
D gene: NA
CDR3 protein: CATSRALEPEQYF
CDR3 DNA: TGTGCCACCAGCAGAGCTCTAGAGCCAGAGCAGTACTTC

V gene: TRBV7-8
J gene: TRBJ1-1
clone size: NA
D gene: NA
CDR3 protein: CASSLALRGNTEAFF
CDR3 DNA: TGTGCCAGCAGCTTAGCGCTGCGGGGGAACACTGAAGCTTTCTTT

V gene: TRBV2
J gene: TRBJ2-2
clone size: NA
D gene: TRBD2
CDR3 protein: CASRLAGGHGELFF
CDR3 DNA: TGTGCCAGCAGATTAGCGGGGGGGCACGGGGAGCTGTTTTTT

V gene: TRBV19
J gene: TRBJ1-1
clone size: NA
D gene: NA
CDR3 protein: CASTPDRTPGTEAFF
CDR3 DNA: TGTGCCAGTACGCCAGACAGGACCCCGGGCACTGAAGCTTTCTTT

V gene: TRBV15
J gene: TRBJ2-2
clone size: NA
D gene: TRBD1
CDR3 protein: CATSRRSGQGLGGYTGELFF
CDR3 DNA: TGTGCCACCAGCAGACGTTCGGGACAGGGGCTAGGCGGGTACACCGGGGAGCTGTTTTTT

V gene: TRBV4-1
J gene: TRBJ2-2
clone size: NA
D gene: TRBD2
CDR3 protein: CASSQEEPGLAGWTTGELFF
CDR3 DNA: TGCGCCAGCAGCCAAGAGGAACCAGGGCTAGCGGGATGGACGACCGGGGAGCTGTTTTTT

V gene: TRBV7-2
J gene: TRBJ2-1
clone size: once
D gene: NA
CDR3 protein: CASTLWSIDEQFF
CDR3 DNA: TGTGCCAGCACCCTCTGGAGTATTGATGAGCAGTTCTTC

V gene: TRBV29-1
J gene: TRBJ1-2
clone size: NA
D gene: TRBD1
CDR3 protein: CSVGQGANYGYTF
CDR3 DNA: TGCAGCGTTGGACAGGGTGCGAACTATGGCTACACCTTC

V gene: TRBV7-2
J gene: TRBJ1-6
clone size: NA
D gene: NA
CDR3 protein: CASSLVAQNSPLHF
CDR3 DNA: TGTGCCAGCAGCTTAGTGGCACAAAATTCACCCCTCCACTTT

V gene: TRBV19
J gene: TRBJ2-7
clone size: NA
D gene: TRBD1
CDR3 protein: CASSPLGQGYEQYF
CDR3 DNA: TGTGCCAGTAGCCCGCTCGGACAGGGTTACGAGCAGTACTTC

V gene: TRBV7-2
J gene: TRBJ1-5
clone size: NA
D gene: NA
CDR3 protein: CASSLNFNQPQHF
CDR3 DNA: TGTGCCAGCAGCTTAAACTTTAATCAGCCCCAGCATTTT

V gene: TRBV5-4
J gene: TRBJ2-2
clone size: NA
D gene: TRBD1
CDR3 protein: CASSSPTGTLKEAGELFF
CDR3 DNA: TGTGCCAGCAGCTCCCCGACAGGGACCCTAAAGGAGGCCGGGGAGCTGTTTTTT

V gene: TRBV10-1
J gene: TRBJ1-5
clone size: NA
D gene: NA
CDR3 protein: CASSPGGNQPQHF
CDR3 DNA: TGCGCCAGCAGTCCGGGAGGCAATCAGCCCCAGCATTTT

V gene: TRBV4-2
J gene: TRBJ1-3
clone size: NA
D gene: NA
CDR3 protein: CASSQGTVTPGNTIYF
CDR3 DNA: TGTGCCAGCAGCCAAGGGACAGTGACACCTGGAAACACCATATATTTT

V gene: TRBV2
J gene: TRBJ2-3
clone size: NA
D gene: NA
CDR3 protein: CASRDYRERYTDTQYF
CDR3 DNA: TGTGCCAGCAGGGATTACAGGGAACGGTACACAGATACGCAGTATTTT

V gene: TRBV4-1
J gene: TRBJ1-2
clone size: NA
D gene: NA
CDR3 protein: CASSQDTSVGYTF
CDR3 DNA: TGCGCCAGCAGCCAGGACACAAGCGTCGGCTACACCTTC

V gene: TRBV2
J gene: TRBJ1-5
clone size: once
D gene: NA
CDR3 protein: CASSEARTYSNQPQHF
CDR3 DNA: TGTGCCAGCAGTGAAGCTCGGACTTATAGCAATCAGCCCCAGCATTTT

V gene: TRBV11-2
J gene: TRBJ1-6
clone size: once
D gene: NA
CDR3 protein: CASSLEEGMALHF
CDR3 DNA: TGTGCCAGCAGCTTAGAAGAGGGAATGGCCCTCCACTTT

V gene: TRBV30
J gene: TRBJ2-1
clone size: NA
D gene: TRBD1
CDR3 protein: CAGIRDRGSVQFF
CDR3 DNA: TGTGCCGGTATCCGGGACAGGGGATCAGTGCAGTTCTTC

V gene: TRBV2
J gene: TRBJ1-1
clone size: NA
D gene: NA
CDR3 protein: CASSGEEGIAEAFF
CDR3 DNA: TGTGCCAGCAGCGGGGAGGAGGGGATAGCTGAAGCTTTCTTT

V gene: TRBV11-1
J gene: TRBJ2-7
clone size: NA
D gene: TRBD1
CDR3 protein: CASSPDRGDYYEQYF
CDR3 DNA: TGTGCCAGCAGCCCAGACAGGGGAGACTACTACGAGCAGTACTTC

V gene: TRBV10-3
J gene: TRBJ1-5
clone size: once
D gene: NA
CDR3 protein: CAISETENQPQHF
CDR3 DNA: TGTGCCATAAGTGAGACAGAAAATCAGCCCCAGCATTTT

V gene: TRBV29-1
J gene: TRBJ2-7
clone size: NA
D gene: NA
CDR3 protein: CSVDRGGNEQYF
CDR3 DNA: TGCAGCGTTGACAGGGGTGGGAACGAGCAGTACTTC

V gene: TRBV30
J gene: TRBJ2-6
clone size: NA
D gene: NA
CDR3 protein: CAWSPQGKVSGANVLTF
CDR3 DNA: TGTGCCTGGAGCCCGCAGGGTAAAGTCTCTGGGGCCAACGTCCTGACTTTC

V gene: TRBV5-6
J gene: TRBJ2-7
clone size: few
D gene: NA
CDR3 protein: CASSLGGGEQYF
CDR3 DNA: TGTGCCAGCAGCTTGGGGGGAGGCGAGCAGTACTTC

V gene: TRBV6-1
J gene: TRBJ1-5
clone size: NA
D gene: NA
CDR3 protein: CASSEAGQSNQPQHF
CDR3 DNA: TGTGCCAGCAGTGAAGCTGGCCAGAGCAATCAGCCCCAGCATTTT

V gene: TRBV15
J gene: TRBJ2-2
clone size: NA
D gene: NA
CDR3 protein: CATSRDRSFGTGELFF
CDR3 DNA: TGTGCCACCAGCAGAGATCGGAGTTTTGGCACCGGGGAGCTGTTTTTT